The clone carrying this T cell receptor beta chain was detected only a few times. Amplification targeted TCR beta CDR3 regions from RNA transcripts. Using the HTBI primer set, a first-round RT-PCR was run on the TCR CDR3. Each CDR3 protein is one row after TCRdb ran MiXCR on the multiplex PCR reads. The table records about 720,000 distinct CDR3 sequences, roughly 15% of them present only once. This record belongs to a study of T cells in Graves' hyperthyroidism and ophthalmopathy. V shed 6 bases and J 0 bases; nucleotides not matched to a gene: 8. Germline assignment: CDR1 MNHNS and CDR2 SASEGT. The CDR3 is 15 residues long. Disease duration under 2 months; hyperthyroidism patients were aged 18 to 65. Orbital computed tomography, thyroid ultrasound, serum thyroxine and TRAb, and clinical symptoms together informed the diagnoses. The authors obtained PBMCs from over 7.5 ml of fresh peripheral blood.

Sequenced material: blood. This receptor was taken from a man aged 18 to 30 with Graves' hyperthyroidism. The V call is TRBV6-1, the J call TRBJ2-7; 7 nucleotides match TRBD1. CDR3 protein: CASSWDSRSSYEQYF. In DNA form, the CDR3 reads TGTGCCAGCAGCTGGGACAGCCGGAGCTCCTACGAGCAGTACTTC.